The sequence of this T cell receptor beta chain was determined in a study of blood T cell repertoires in COVID-19. Overall study: PBMCs, B-cell-depleted T cells, or T cells were the source of the cDNA or gDNA that made up the material.

V was pared by 5 bases and J by 5 bases, with 8 bases of the junction left unmatched. Germline-derived CDR1 and CDR2 are SQVTM and ANQGSEA. The CDR3 sequence is 14 residues long. Original methodology: Reference gene primer amplification in the assay estimated nucleated cell counts. Assay used: immunoSEQ multiplex PCR; TCRdb lists only in-frame clones, some missing. That table supplies the V and J calls and clone size; D and trimming were determined from the DNA. Of 400,000 to 500,000 clones listed, 88% are singletons. Cohort 3 donors counted as recovered after two negative PCRs, clearance, or resolved symptoms. This clone has a single count.

Input material: PBMCs or T cells enriched from blood (not recorded which). The V call is TRBV29-1, the J call TRBJ1-5; TRBD1 matches 8 bases. This TCR was recovered from a woman between 40 and 50 years old who had recovered from COVID-19. The CDR3 is CSVRQGWGDQPQHF. DNA for the CDR3: TGCAGCGTTCGACAGGGGTGGGGTGATCAGCCCCAGCATTTT.